This T cell receptor (beta chain) originates from a study of T cell responses to AZD1222 COVID-19 vaccine. The study, taken as a whole, reports: Repertoires were collected only later (after the peak T cell response had occurred). In a largely white British group with more females than males, clonal diversity was possibly underestimated. The span of vaccine-associated CD4 TCRs extended across spike, with dominance at 160-218 and 743-854. Reportedly, nearly half the spike-specific TCRs target unmutated variant regions.

Concerning this clone: Its target is unknown. Because the CDR3's place on the DNA is in doubt, the DNA is left out and the CDR3 is given as listed by TCRdb.

The CDR3 extends over 17 residues, inclusive of both ends. The germline CDR1 and CDR2 sequences are LGHNA and YNFKEQ. This table comes from immunoSEQ multiplex PCR, and its TCRdb copy is limited to in-frame clones, with some not included. There are about 96,000 clones in the sample; approximately 87% occur only once, and 26% lies in the top ten. V and J are TRBV4-2 and TRBJ2-3; TRBD2, the D gene given by the table, was not confirmed from the DNA. This receptor was obtained from an adult in good health. Specimen: peripheral blood, collected on day 0 of AZD1222 vaccination. The CDR3 is CASSQEVAAGSAWGKYF.